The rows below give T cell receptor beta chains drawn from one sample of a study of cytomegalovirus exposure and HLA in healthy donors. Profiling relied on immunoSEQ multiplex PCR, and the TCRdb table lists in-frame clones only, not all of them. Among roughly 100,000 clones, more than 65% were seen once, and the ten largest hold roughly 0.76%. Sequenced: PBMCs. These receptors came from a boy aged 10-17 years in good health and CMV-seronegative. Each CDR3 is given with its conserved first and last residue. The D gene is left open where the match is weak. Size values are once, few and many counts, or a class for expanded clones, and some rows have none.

cdr3_nt: TGTGCCAGCAGCGTAACCCCTAGCGGGGGGGTTATTGCGACAGATACGCAGTATTTT; cdr3_aa: CASSVTPSGGVIATDTQYF; clone_size: NA; d_call: TRBD2; v_call: TRBV9; j_call: TRBJ2-3
cdr3_nt: TGTGCCAGCAGTGAAAGGACTAGCGGACTCAATGAGCAGTTCTTC; cdr3_aa: CASSERTSGLNEQFF; clone_size: once; d_call: TRBD2; v_call: TRBV6-1; j_call: TRBJ2-1
cdr3_nt: TGTGCCAGCAGGTGGGGGGATAGCAATCAGCCCCAGCATTTT; cdr3_aa: CASRWGDSNQPQHF; clone_size: NA; d_call: NA; v_call: TRBV27; j_call: TRBJ1-5
cdr3_nt: TGCGCCAGCAGCTCCTTCCCTACCGGGACTAACTACAATGAGCAGTTCTTC; cdr3_aa: CASSSFPTGTNYNEQFF; clone_size: NA; d_call: TRBD2; v_call: TRBV5-1; j_call: TRBJ2-1
cdr3_nt: TGTGCCAGCAGCCTGGGTTTAGACCAAGAGACCCAGTACTTC; cdr3_aa: CASSLGLDQETQYF; clone_size: NA; d_call: NA; v_call: TRBV5-4; j_call: TRBJ2-5
cdr3_nt: TGTGCCAGCCGTCACTCCCCAAGCTCCTACGAGCAGTACTTC; cdr3_aa: CASRHSPSSYEQYF; clone_size: NA; d_call: NA; v_call: TRBV5-4; j_call: TRBJ2-7
cdr3_nt: TGTGCCAGCAGTTACTCCGGGACAAAAACGCAGTATTTT; cdr3_aa: CASSYSGTKTQYF; clone_size: NA; d_call: NA; v_call: TRBV6-5; j_call: TRBJ2-3
cdr3_nt: TGTGCCAGCAGCTTGGATCGGGGGGGCACAAATGAGCAGTTCTTC; cdr3_aa: CASSLDRGGTNEQFF; clone_size: NA; d_call: TRBD2; v_call: TRBV5-6; j_call: TRBJ2-1
cdr3_nt: TGCGCCAGGAGGACAGTCGACTATGGCTACACCTTC; cdr3_aa: CARRTVDYGYTF; clone_size: NA; d_call: NA; v_call: TRBV10-1; j_call: TRBJ1-2
cdr3_nt: TGTGCCAGCAGCTTGCAGGCAGGTTTGGGTGGCTACACCTTC; cdr3_aa: CASSLQAGLGGYTF; clone_size: NA; d_call: NA; v_call: TRBV5-6; j_call: TRBJ1-2
cdr3_nt: TGTGCCAGCAGTTACTCGGGGGTGTCATCAGGGGCCCAGCATTTT; cdr3_aa: CASSYSGVSSGAQHF; clone_size: NA; d_call: NA; v_call: TRBV6-5; j_call: TRBJ1-5
cdr3_nt: TGTGCCAGCTCACCATGGGTGGGGCAAGGAGACACTGAAGCTTTCTTT; cdr3_aa: CASSPWVGQGDTEAFF; clone_size: NA; d_call: NA; v_call: TRBV18; j_call: TRBJ1-1
cdr3_nt: TGCAGCGTTGACAACAGCCCCGCTGGGGGCTACACCTTC; cdr3_aa: CSVDNSPAGGYTF; clone_size: NA; d_call: NA; v_call: TRBV29-1; j_call: TRBJ1-2
cdr3_nt: TGTGCCAGCAGACCTGGGACAGAGACTTACGAGCAGTACTTC; cdr3_aa: CASRPGTETYEQYF; clone_size: NA; d_call: TRBD1; v_call: TRBV27; j_call: TRBJ2-7
cdr3_nt: TGTGCCATCAGTGAGTCCCCTACAGGGGGCCTCCCCCTCGAGCAGTACTTC; cdr3_aa: CAISESPTGGLPLEQYF; clone_size: NA; d_call: TRBD1; v_call: TRBV10-3; j_call: TRBJ2-7
cdr3_nt: TGCGCCAGCAGTGAGTTCGGGGGAGATACGCAGTATTTT; cdr3_aa: CASSEFGGDTQYF; clone_size: NA; d_call: NA; v_call: TRBV10-1; j_call: TRBJ2-3
cdr3_nt: TGCAGTGCTTCGAGGGCGGAGACCCAGTACTTC; cdr3_aa: CSASRAETQYF; clone_size: NA; d_call: NA; v_call: TRBV20-1; j_call: TRBJ2-5
cdr3_nt: TGTGCCAGCAGTTTACGACCGGCGGGCGAGCAGTACTTC; cdr3_aa: CASSLRPAGEQYF; clone_size: NA; d_call: NA; v_call: TRBV27; j_call: TRBJ2-7
cdr3_nt: TGTGCCAGCAGCTTAGGGGGACAGGGGACGGAAAAACTGTTTTTT; cdr3_aa: CASSLGGQGTEKLFF; clone_size: NA; d_call: TRBD1; v_call: TRBV7-9; j_call: TRBJ1-4
cdr3_nt: TGCGCCAGCAGCTTAGAAGGGACTACGTACAATGAGCAGTTCTTC; cdr3_aa: CASSLEGTTYNEQFF; clone_size: NA; d_call: TRBD2; v_call: TRBV7-2; j_call: TRBJ2-1
cdr3_nt: TGTGCCAGCAGCTTGGCCTCTAGCAATGAGCAGTTCTTC; cdr3_aa: CASSLASSNEQFF; clone_size: NA; d_call: NA; v_call: TRBV5-4; j_call: TRBJ2-1
cdr3_nt: TGTGCCAGCAGCTTGGGGACAGAAAACTATGGCTACACCTTC; cdr3_aa: CASSLGTENYGYTF; clone_size: NA; d_call: NA; v_call: TRBV5-4; j_call: TRBJ1-2
cdr3_nt: TGTGCCAGCAGTGCGACTAGCGGGGGGGCCGTGGAGACCCAGTACTTC; cdr3_aa: CASSATSGGAVETQYF; clone_size: NA; d_call: TRBD2; v_call: TRBV27; j_call: TRBJ2-5
cdr3_nt: TGTGCCAGCAGCGAGACAGTGGAGAACACTGAAGCTTTCTTT; cdr3_aa: CASSETVENTEAFF; clone_size: NA; d_call: NA; v_call: TRBV2; j_call: TRBJ1-1
cdr3_nt: TGTGCCTGTATCCTCAACGGTGAAGCTTTCTTT; cdr3_aa: CACILNGEAFF; clone_size: NA; d_call: NA; v_call: TRBV30; j_call: TRBJ1-1
cdr3_nt: TGTGCCAGCAGCTTAATGGGGGGTGATCGCTACACCTTC; cdr3_aa: CASSLMGGDRYTF; clone_size: NA; d_call: NA; v_call: TRBV13; j_call: TRBJ1-2
cdr3_nt: TGTGCCAGCAGTGCCGGGACAGGGGGCTACGAGCAGTACTTC; cdr3_aa: CASSAGTGGYEQYF; clone_size: NA; d_call: TRBD1; v_call: TRBV2; j_call: TRBJ2-7
cdr3_nt: TGCGCCAGCAGCCGGGAGGGGTCGTCGTCAGGCGAGCAGTACTTC; cdr3_aa: CASSREGSSSGEQYF; clone_size: NA; d_call: TRBD2; v_call: TRBV5-1; j_call: TRBJ2-7
cdr3_nt: TGTGCCAGCAGTGAAGTAAATCAGGTGTACAATGAGCAGTTCTTC; cdr3_aa: CASSEVNQVYNEQFF; clone_size: NA; d_call: NA; v_call: TRBV25-1; j_call: TRBJ2-1
cdr3_nt: TGTGCCAGTGCGAGTGGGGGGACAGTTAATCAGCCCCAGCATTTT; cdr3_aa: CASASGGTVNQPQHF; clone_size: NA; d_call: TRBD1; v_call: TRBV9; j_call: TRBJ1-5
cdr3_nt: TGCGCCAGCAGCCTAGACAGTCGGTATGGCTACACCTTC; cdr3_aa: CASSLDSRYGYTF; clone_size: few; d_call: NA; v_call: TRBV5-1; j_call: TRBJ1-2
cdr3_nt: TGTGCCAGCAGCTTAGGACAGGGGGCTTCTGGAAACACCATATATTTT; cdr3_aa: CASSLGQGASGNTIYF; clone_size: NA; d_call: TRBD1; v_call: TRBV7-2; j_call: TRBJ1-3
cdr3_nt: TGCGCCAGCAGCCAAGGTGGGACAGGGGAAAGGAACACTGAAGCTTTCTTT; cdr3_aa: CASSQGGTGERNTEAFF; clone_size: NA; d_call: TRBD1; v_call: TRBV4-1; j_call: TRBJ1-1
cdr3_nt: TGCGCCAGCAGCTTTAACGGACTAGCGGGAGATACGCAGTATTTT; cdr3_aa: CASSFNGLAGDTQYF; clone_size: NA; d_call: TRBD2; v_call: TRBV5-1; j_call: TRBJ2-3
cdr3_nt: TGTGCTAGCAGCTTAGCAGATTCCAGCGGGAAAGAGACCCAGTACTTC; cdr3_aa: CASSLADSSGKETQYF; clone_size: NA; d_call: TRBD2; v_call: TRBV7-7; j_call: TRBJ2-5
cdr3_nt: TGTGCCTGGAGTGTACGGGGTGACACTGAAGCTTTCTTT; cdr3_aa: CAWSVRGDTEAFF; clone_size: NA; d_call: NA; v_call: TRBV30; j_call: TRBJ1-1
cdr3_nt: TGTGCCAGCAGCTTGCGTACTAGCGGGGGGGCTGAGACCCAGTACTTC; cdr3_aa: CASSLRTSGGAETQYF; clone_size: NA; d_call: TRBD2; v_call: TRBV5-4; j_call: TRBJ2-5
cdr3_nt: TGTGCCAGCAGCTCCCGACAGGGCAGTGAAAAACTGTTTTTT; cdr3_aa: CASSSRQGSEKLFF; clone_size: once; d_call: TRBD1; v_call: TRBV11-2; j_call: TRBJ1-4
cdr3_nt: TGTGCCTGGAGACCCAGGGGTAGCAATCAGCCCCAGCATTTT; cdr3_aa: CAWRPRGSNQPQHF; clone_size: NA; d_call: NA; v_call: TRBV30; j_call: TRBJ1-5
cdr3_nt: TGTGCCAGCAGTGGGCTAGCGGGAGCATTTGAGCAGTTCTTC; cdr3_aa: CASSGLAGAFEQFF; clone_size: NA; d_call: TRBD2; v_call: TRBV7-9; j_call: TRBJ2-1
cdr3_nt: TGTGCCAGCAGCTTACGTCCGGGGACAGGGGCCCCTGAAGCTTTCTTT; cdr3_aa: CASSLRPGTGAPEAFF; clone_size: NA; d_call: TRBD1; v_call: TRBV7-6; j_call: TRBJ1-1
cdr3_nt: TGTGCCAGCAGTCTCCAGACTTCTTCGGAGCAGTACTTC; cdr3_aa: CASSLQTSSEQYF; clone_size: NA; d_call: NA; v_call: TRBV27; j_call: TRBJ2-7
cdr3_nt: TGTGCCAGCAGTGGGTACAACAGGGGCGGCAATCAGCCCCAGCATTTT; cdr3_aa: CASSGYNRGGNQPQHF; clone_size: NA; d_call: TRBD1; v_call: TRBV2; j_call: TRBJ1-5
cdr3_nt: TGCGCCAGCAGCCTGGCAGGGGGCTACTACGAGCAGTACTTC; cdr3_aa: CASSLAGGYYEQYF; clone_size: NA; d_call: TRBD1; v_call: TRBV4-1; j_call: TRBJ2-7
cdr3_nt: TGTGCCTGGAGTGTACCCCTATTGGGTACAGTTAACTATGGCTACACCTTC; cdr3_aa: CAWSVPLLGTVNYGYTF; clone_size: NA; d_call: NA; v_call: TRBV30; j_call: TRBJ1-2
cdr3_nt: TGTGCCAGCAGCCCCACCCCTGCGAGACTGTTTTTT; cdr3_aa: CASSPTPARLFF; clone_size: NA; d_call: NA; v_call: TRBV7-2; j_call: TRBJ1-4
cdr3_nt: TGCGCCAGCAGCTTGGGGACAGGGGGCAATCAGCCCCAGCATTTT; cdr3_aa: CASSLGTGGNQPQHF; clone_size: medium-sized; d_call: TRBD1; v_call: TRBV5-1; j_call: TRBJ1-5
cdr3_nt: TGTGCCACCACCCGAGCGGGGCAAGAGACCCAGTACTTC; cdr3_aa: CATTRAGQETQYF; clone_size: once; d_call: TRBD2; v_call: TRBV25-1; j_call: TRBJ2-5
cdr3_nt: TGTGCCAGCAGCTCCCGGACAGGGGCCTATAATTCACCCCTCCACTTT; cdr3_aa: CASSSRTGAYNSPLHF; clone_size: once; d_call: TRBD1; v_call: TRBV13; j_call: TRBJ1-6
cdr3_nt: TGTGCCAGCAGCTTGGGTGGGGGGGATCAGCCCCAGCATTTT; cdr3_aa: CASSLGGGDQPQHF; clone_size: once; d_call: NA; v_call: TRBV5-4; j_call: TRBJ1-5
cdr3_nt: TGTGCCATCAGTGAAAAATCCCTAAAGGAGCAGTTCTTC; cdr3_aa: CAISEKSLKEQFF; clone_size: NA; d_call: NA; v_call: TRBV10-3; j_call: TRBJ2-1
cdr3_nt: TGTGCTAGTGGTTGGACCCAAACAGGCTACGAGCAGTACTTC; cdr3_aa: CASGWTQTGYEQYF; clone_size: NA; d_call: NA; v_call: TRBV12-5; j_call: TRBJ2-7
cdr3_nt: TGCGCCAGCAGCTTGACAGGCGGGGGAGAAAAACTGTTTTTT; cdr3_aa: CASSLTGGGEKLFF; clone_size: few; d_call: NA; v_call: TRBV5-1; j_call: TRBJ1-4